This T cell receptor (beta chain) was found in a study of T cell repertoires in cytomegalovirus infection. Study details: The authors relied on CMV epitopes, both recently identified HLA-C-restricted and well-studied HLA-B-restricted. Evidence of both CMV infection and a matching HLA type came from public TCR beta signatures.

Study-wide points: Summed frequency of public TCR beta families distinguished CMV carriers with the relevant HLA. There were HLA-C-restricted CMV-specific TCR beta clonotypes dominating the ex vivo response.

This clonotype was counted between two and nine times. Its cognate antigen is unknown. With V trimmed by 0 bases and J by 6 bases, 5 bases remained unmatched. This CDR3 has 14 amino acids. Germline CDR1 MNHEY, CDR2 SVGAGI. TCRdb used MiXCR to reprocess the reads, holding one entry per CDR3 protein. The sample shows hundreds of thousands of distinct CDR3 sequences, approximately 30% of them seen only once. Here the sequenced sample was cultured CD8+ T cells from PBMCs, taken from culture after CMV antigen stimulation. The J gene is TRBJ2-7, the V gene TRBV6-5, with TRBD1 matching 7 bases. The TCR sequence derives from a human donor in good health (CMV status not recorded). Some clones in this sample may be carry-over from other donors' samples. CDR3 loop: CASSYSGGGGEQYF. The CDR3 nucleotides read TGTGCCAGCAGTTACTCAGGGGGCGGCGGCGAGCAGTACTTC.